Listed below are T cell receptor beta chains from one sample, sequenced in a study of shared clonotypes between healthy human individuals. The repertoire was sequenced with immunoSEQ multiplex PCR; TCRdb's copy has only in-frame clones and lacks some. The table lists fewer than 1 million clones, about 96% of them singletons. The material sequenced was naive CD8+ T cells sorted from blood. Every receptor here comes from a man aged 25-45 years in good health. The CDR3 runs from the conserved cysteine through the conserved F or W. Each record gives: D gene, clone size, J gene, V gene, CDR3 protein, CDR3 DNA. A D gene is named only where the DNA matches it firmly. For some rows the clone size is stated as once, few or many, or as a class when expanded; others skip it.

>-|-|TRBJ2-2|TRBV4-3
CASSQDGTHTGELFF
TGCGCCAGCAGCCAAGATGGGACACACACCGGGGAGCTGTTTTTT
>-|-|TRBJ2-2|TRBV29-1
CSVDPRRELFF
TGCAGCGTTGATCCGCGTCGGGAGCTGTTTTTT
>-|-|TRBJ1-2|TRBV19
CASSIKVVLAGGYTF
TGTGCCAGTAGTATAAAGGTGGTCTTGGCGGGAGGCTACACCTTC
>TRBD2|once|TRBJ2-7|TRBV7-6
CASSLGRTSVREQYF
TGTGCCAGCAGCTTAGGCCGGACTAGCGTTCGCGAGCAGTACTTC
>-|-|TRBJ1-1|TRBV7-6
CASSTDRENTEAFF
TGTGCCAGCAGCACGGACAGAGAGAACACTGAAGCTTTCTTT
>TRBD1|-|TRBJ2-7|TRBV11-3
CASSATQGVEQYF
TGTGCCAGCAGCGCGACACAGGGGGTCGAGCAGTACTTC
>-|-|TRBJ2-7|TRBV27
CASSPGGPYEQYF
TGTGCCAGCTCCCCGGGCGGCCCCTACGAGCAGTACTTC
>TRBD2|-|TRBJ2-7|TRBV4-3
CASSQEEVGLARGEQYF
TGCGCCAGCAGCCAAGAGGAAGTAGGACTAGCACGGGGCGAGCAGTACTTC
>-|-|TRBJ2-3|TRBV14
CASSQVGLEDTQYF
TGTGCCAGCAGCCAAGTAGGGTTAGAGGATACGCAGTATTTT
>TRBD2|-|TRBJ2-3|TRBV11-2
CASSFGLAGYTDTQYF
TGTGCCAGCAGCTTCGGACTAGCGGGGTACACAGATACGCAGTATTTT
>-|-|TRBJ2-1|TRBV6-5
CASSYSTGNNEQFF
TGTGCCAGCAGTTACTCGACAGGAAACAATGAGCAGTTCTTC
>TRBD2|-|TRBJ2-5|TRBV4-1
CASSQGLAGGSQETQYF
TGCGCCAGCAGCCAAGGGCTAGCGGGAGGTAGCCAAGAGACCCAGTACTTC
>-|-|TRBJ2-1|TRBV11-2
CASSLGSYEQFF
TGTGCCAGCAGCTTAGGGTCCTATGAGCAGTTCTTC
>-|-|TRBJ2-2|TRBV25-1
CASSSPLPPNTGELFF
TGTGCCAGCAGTTCCCCCCTCCCACCGAACACCGGGGAGCTGTTTTTT
>-|-|TRBJ2-7|TRBV11-2
CASSLGPPYEQYF
TGTGCCAGCAGCTTGGGCCCTCCCTACGAGCAGTACTTC
>TRBD2|-|TRBJ2-7|TRBV18
CASSPRDSGNSRYEQYF
TGTGCCAGCTCACCACGGGATAGCGGGAACTCTCGGTACGAGCAGTACTTC
>TRBD2|-|TRBJ2-1|TRBV28
CASSPGTSGSNEQFF
TGTGCCAGCAGCCCTGGGACTAGCGGGAGCAATGAGCAGTTCTTC
>-|-|TRBJ1-1|TRBV6-5
CASSYSNGENTEAFF
TGTGCCAGCAGTTACTCGAACGGAGAGAACACTGAAGCTTTCTTT
>TRBD1|-|TRBJ2-5|TRBV28
CASRGTGEAETQYF
TGTGCCAGCAGAGGGACAGGGGAGGCAGAGACCCAGTACTTC
>TRBD2|-|TRBJ2-1|TRBV5-1
CASSPGLVGYNEQFF
TGCGCCAGCAGCCCGGGACTAGTGGGCTACAATGAGCAGTTCTTC
>TRBD1|few|TRBJ2-3|TRBV7-9
CASIPADRVSDTQYF
TGTGCCAGCATCCCCGCGGACAGGGTCTCAGATACGCAGTATTTT
>TRBD2|-|TRBJ2-3|TRBV10-3
CAIRGLAGGPPDTQYF
TGTGCCATCAGGGGCTTAGCGGGAGGGCCCCCAGATACGCAGTATTTT
>TRBD1|once|TRBJ2-3|TRBV7-9
CASSFRDRGDTQYF
TGTGCCAGCAGCTTCCGGGACAGGGGTGATACGCAGTATTTT
>-|-|TRBJ1-3|TRBV15
CATSRDLSYTIYF
TGTGCCACCAGCAGAGATCTCTCATACACCATATATTTT
>TRBD1|-|TRBJ2-3|TRBV2
CASSTGTGIGTDTQYF
TGTGCCAGCAGTACCGGGACAGGGATTGGCACAGATACGCAGTATTTT
>-|-|TRBJ2-1|TRBV19
CASSITQYNEQFF
TGTGCCAGTAGTATCACACAGTACAATGAGCAGTTCTTC
>-|-|TRBJ2-5|TRBV28
CASSLLTADLYQETQYF
TGTGCCAGCAGTTTATTGACAGCTGACCTGTACCAAGAGACCCAGTACTTC
>-|-|TRBJ2-5|TRBV9
CASSGETQYF
TGTGCCAGCAGTGGGGAGACCCAGTACTTC
>-|-|TRBJ2-2|TRBV11-3
CASSLEGTGELFF
TGTGCCAGCAGCTTAGAGGGTACCGGGGAGCTGTTTTTT
>-|-|TRBJ1-4|TRBV7-9
CASSLVINSRGANEKLFF
TGTGCCAGCAGCTTAGTGATAAACTCCAGGGGAGCTAATGAAAAACTGTTTTTT
>-|-|TRBJ1-5|TRBV7-6
CASSLELGGQPQHF
TGTGCCAGCAGCTTAGAGTTGGGAGGCCAGCCCCAGCATTTT
>-|few|TRBJ2-7|TRBV10-3
CAISETRIYEQYF
TGTGCCATCAGTGAGACACGGATCTACGAGCAGTACTTC
>TRBD1|-|TRBJ2-7|TRBV30
CAWRSGQGGYEQYF
TGTGCCTGGAGGTCGGGACAGGGAGGATACGAGCAGTACTTC
>TRBD1|-|TRBJ1-2|TRBV7-2
CASSTGQGIYGYTF
TGTGCCAGCAGCACCGGACAGGGGATCTATGGCTACACCTTC
>-|-|TRBJ2-2|TRBV11-2
CASTRGDKGAGELFF
TGTGCCAGCACCCGCGGGGACAAGGGGGCCGGGGAGCTGTTTTTT
>-|-|TRBJ2-7|TRBV7-9
CASAPTDSYEQYF
TGTGCCAGCGCCCCCACTGATTCCTACGAGCAGTACTTC
>TRBD1|-|TRBJ1-1|TRBV7-9
CASRINRGLNTEAFF
TGTGCCAGCAGAATAAACAGGGGACTCAACACTGAAGCTTTCTTT
>-|once|TRBJ1-3|TRBV12-1
CASSPGGQGPGNTIYF
TGTGCCAGCAGCCCCGGCGGTCAGGGGCCTGGAAACACCATATATTTT
>-|once|TRBJ2-2|TRBV25-1
CASTGNTGELFF
TGTGCCAGCACGGGGAACACCGGGGAGCTGTTTTTT
>-|-|TRBJ2-2|TRBV15
CATSPSQGARTGELFF
TGTGCCACCAGCCCCAGCCAAGGGGCGAGGACCGGGGAGCTGTTTTTT
>-|-|TRBJ1-5|TRBV27
CASSLHMGNQPQHF
TGTGCCAGCAGTTTGCACATGGGCAATCAGCCCCAGCATTTT
>TRBD2|-|TRBJ2-7|TRBV2
CASVGTSGLNSYEQYF
TGTGCCAGCGTCGGGACTAGCGGACTCAACTCCTACGAGCAGTACTTC
>TRBD2|-|TRBJ2-7|TRBV7-6
CASSLAAGSGRAYLAEQYF
TGTGCCAGCAGCTTAGCGGCGGGTAGCGGGAGGGCCTATCTGGCCGAGCAGTACTTC
>-|few|TRBJ2-7|TRBV11-2
CASSFGGSYEQYF
TGTGCCAGCAGCTTCGGCGGCTCCTACGAGCAGTACTTC
>TRBD2|-|TRBJ2-5|TRBV11-2
CASSTSGGPGGETQYF
TGTGCCAGCAGCACAAGCGGGGGCCCGGGGGGCGAGACCCAGTACTTC